This is a list of T cell receptor beta chains from one sample in a study of blood T cell repertoires in COVID-19. Using immunoSEQ multiplex PCR, the repertoire was profiled, and TCRdb retains in-frame clones only, with some absent. The sample lists 10,000 or so clones; around 80% were seen once. The sequencing sample was made of peripheral blood. The receptors were gathered from a human donor in a cohort sampled during active COVID-19. Both conserved end residues are part of each CDR3. The D gene is left open where the match is weak. Expanded clones get a size class; other rows say once, few or many, or leave the size out.

size: .; V: TRBV29-1; D: TRBD1; J: TRBJ2-7; DNA: TGCAGCGTTGACTTAGGACAGGGAGGAGGCTACGAGCAGTACTTC; CDR3: CSVDLGQGGGYEQYF
size: .; V: TRBV7-9; D: .; J: TRBJ2-7; DNA: TGTGCCAGCGGTGGGAGGAGCTACGAGCAGTACTTC; CDR3: CASGGRSYEQYF
size: .; V: TRBV19; D: .; J: TRBJ1-6; DNA: TGTGCCAGTAGTATTCACAGCGGACGGGGACCCCTCCACTTT; CDR3: CASSIHSGRGPLHF
size: .; V: TRBV3-1/TRBV3-2; D: TRBD1; J: TRBJ2-7; DNA: TGTGCCAGCAGCCAAGGGACAGGGGTTTACGAGCAGTACTTC; CDR3: CASSQGTGVYEQYF
size: few; V: TRBV2; D: .; J: TRBJ1-2; DNA: TGTGCCGGAGAAACGGGTCAAAGGCGCGGCTACACCTTC; CDR3: CAGETGQRRGYTF
size: .; V: TRBV5-1; D: TRBD1; J: TRBJ2-7; DNA: TGCGCCAGCAGCCCCGGACAGGGGATCTACGAGCAGTACTTC; CDR3: CASSPGQGIYEQYF
size: .; V: TRBV5-6; D: TRBD1; J: TRBJ2-1; DNA: TGTGCCAGCAGCGAGGAAAGACAGGGGATCACCAATGAGCAGTTCTTC; CDR3: CASSEERQGITNEQFF
size: .; V: TRBV5-4; D: .; J: TRBJ1-1; DNA: TGTGCCAGCAGCTTCTATAGACTTGATACTGAAGCTTTCTTT; CDR3: CASSFYRLDTEAFF
size: .; V: TRBV7-7; D: TRBD1; J: TRBJ2-7; DNA: TGTGCCAGCAGCCCGACCTTAGCCGGGACAGGGAACGAGCAGTACTTC; CDR3: CASSPTLAGTGNEQYF
size: once; V: TRBV9; D: .; J: TRBJ2-7; DNA: TGTGCCAGCAGCTCAGGAGGGGATACCACCTACGAGCAGTACTTC; CDR3: CASSSGGDTTYEQYF
size: large; V: TRBV24-1; D: .; J: TRBJ2-1; DNA: TGTGCCACCGGTGCAGGGGACAATGAGCAGTTCTTC; CDR3: CATGAGDNEQFF
size: .; V: TRBV7-9; D: .; J: TRBJ2-5; DNA: TGTGCCAGCAGCTTAAACGGCCCGGGGTACCAAGAGACCCAGTACTTC; CDR3: CASSLNGPGYQETQYF
size: .; V: TRBV25-1; D: TRBD1; J: TRBJ1-2; DNA: TGTGCCAGCAGTGAAACGAGGGGGCTTGGCTACACCTTC; CDR3: CASSETRGLGYTF
size: .; V: TRBV19; D: TRBD1; J: TRBJ2-7; DNA: TGTGCCAGTAGTGCCAAACAGGGGGCCATAAACGAGCAGTACTTC; CDR3: CASSAKQGAINEQYF
size: .; V: TRBV4-1; D: .; J: TRBJ1-5; DNA: TGCGCCAGCAGCCAAAAAACGGGGTTCGGCGGCAATCAGCCCCAGCATTTT; CDR3: CASSQKTGFGGNQPQHF
size: .; V: TRBV7-6; D: TRBD1; J: TRBJ1-4; DNA: TGTGCCAGCAGTATGACAGGGGAAAAACTGTTTTTT; CDR3: CASSMTGEKLFF
size: .; V: TRBV29-1; D: .; J: TRBJ2-5; DNA: TGCAGCGCGCTCAGGGGCCAAGAGACCCAGTACTTC; CDR3: CSALRGQETQYF
size: .; V: TRBV5-4; D: .; J: TRBJ1-1; DNA: TGTGCCAGCAGCGCTCAACAGGGCTGGAACACTGAAGCTTTCTTT; CDR3: CASSAQQGWNTEAFF
size: once; V: TRBV15; D: .; J: TRBJ1-6; DNA: TGTGCCACCAGCAGAGAATACTCCTATAATTCACCCCTCCACTTT; CDR3: CATSREYSYNSPLHF
size: .; V: TRBV9; D: .; J: TRBJ2-7; DNA: TGTGCCAGCAGCGTAGGCGGCTCCGCCGGCGAGCAGTACTTC; CDR3: CASSVGGSAGEQYF
size: .; V: TRBV2; D: .; J: TRBJ1-5; DNA: TGTGCCACCAGACGGGATAGCAATCAGCCCCAGCATTTT; CDR3: CATRRDSNQPQHF
size: once; V: TRBV2; D: .; J: TRBJ1-1; DNA: TGTGCCAGCACCGAAATTGGGCAGGGCTTGGGTCACACTGAAGCTTTCTTT; CDR3: CASTEIGQGLGHTEAFF
size: .; V: TRBV5-1; D: .; J: TRBJ2-7; DNA: TGCGCCAGCAGCTTGTTGATGGGGCTTTCCAAGTCCTACGAGCAGTACTTC; CDR3: CASSLLMGLSKSYEQYF
size: once; V: TRBV3-1/TRBV3-2; D: TRBD1; J: TRBJ1-1; DNA: TGTGCCAGCAGCCAAGGGGACAGAGTAGCTTTCTTT; CDR3: CASSQGDRVAFF
size: few; V: TRBV5-1; D: .; J: TRBJ1-1; DNA: TGCGCCAGCTCTGGGGGCACGCCGAACACTGAAGCTTTCTTT; CDR3: CASSGGTPNTEAFF
size: once; V: TRBV7-2; D: TRBD2; J: TRBJ2-7; DNA: TGTGCCAGCAGCCCCGGGACTAGCGTATACGAGCAGTACTTC; CDR3: CASSPGTSVYEQYF
size: .; V: TRBV5-6; D: TRBD1; J: TRBJ1-6; DNA: TGTGCCAGCAGCTTTGTGACAGGGGCTGATTCACCCCTCCACTTT; CDR3: CASSFVTGADSPLHF
size: .; V: TRBV18; D: .; J: TRBJ2-6; DNA: TGTGCCAGCTCACCGGGAGTGCTGGGATGGACTGGGGCCAACGTCCTGACTTTC; CDR3: CASSPGVLGWTGANVLTF
size: .; V: TRBV11-3; D: TRBD2; J: TRBJ2-5; DNA: TGTGCCAGCAGCCCACCCGGCGGGGGGCCTACGGGGCAAGAGACCCAGTACTTC; CDR3: CASSPPGGGPTGQETQYF
size: .; V: TRBV15; D: .; J: TRBJ1-4; DNA: TGTGCCACCAGCAGAAAGGACAGCCTAACGGGGGGAAAACTGTTTTTT; CDR3: CATSRKDSLTGGKLFF
size: .; V: TRBV7-9; D: TRBD1; J: TRBJ2-3; DNA: TGTGCCAGCAGCTCGGGACAGTTCACAGATACGCAGTATTTT; CDR3: CASSSGQFTDTQYF
size: .; V: TRBV7-6; D: TRBD2; J: TRBJ2-7; DNA: TGTGCCAGCAGCCCCAGGGTAGCGGGGGGAACCTACGAGCAGTACTTC; CDR3: CASSPRVAGGTYEQYF
size: .; V: TRBV13; D: .; J: TRBJ1-1; DNA: TGTGCCAGCAGCGAAGGGACTCGGAACACTGAAGCTTTCTTT; CDR3: CASSEGTRNTEAFF
size: .; V: TRBV6-5; D: .; J: TRBJ2-7; DNA: TGTGCCAGCAGTTACTTTGGCGGAGACTACGAGCAGTACTTC; CDR3: CASSYFGGDYEQYF
size: .; V: TRBV19; D: .; J: TRBJ2-3; DNA: TGTGCCAGTAGTGTGGCTAGCACAGATACGCAGTATTTT; CDR3: CASSVASTDTQYF
size: few; V: TRBV4-2; D: TRBD1; J: TRBJ1-6; DNA: TGTGCCAGCAGCCAAGATGGGGGACAGGGAGATTCACCCCTCCACTTT; CDR3: CASSQDGGQGDSPLHF
size: .; V: TRBV12-3/TRBV12-4; D: .; J: TRBJ1-1; DNA: TGTGCCAGCAGTTTAAGCGCTGAAGCTTTCTTT; CDR3: CASSLSAEAFF
size: .; V: TRBV30; D: .; J: TRBJ1-6; DNA: TGTGCCTGGAGTCGGGGGGGAGTCGGGAATTCACCCCTCCACTTT; CDR3: CAWSRGGVGNSPLHF
size: .; V: TRBV4-1; D: .; J: TRBJ1-2; DNA: TGCGCCAGCAGCCAAGGGACAGCAAACTATGGCTACACCTTC; CDR3: CASSQGTANYGYTF
size: .; V: TRBV6-4; D: .; J: TRBJ2-6; DNA: TGTGCCAGCAGTGACTGGAGCTCTGGGGCCAACGTCCTGACTTTC; CDR3: CASSDWSSGANVLTF
size: .; V: TRBV10-2; D: TRBD2; J: TRBJ2-5; DNA: TGCGCCAGCAGTGAGGAACTAGCGAGAGCCCAAGAGACCCAGTACTTC; CDR3: CASSEELARAQETQYF
size: .; V: TRBV30; D: .; J: TRBJ1-2; DNA: TGTGCCTGGAGTGCCAGTTTGGGCTACACCTTC; CDR3: CAWSASLGYTF
size: .; V: TRBV3-1/TRBV3-2; D: TRBD2; J: TRBJ2-5; DNA: TGTGCCAGCAGCGGGGGACTAGCGGGGGGACAAGAGACCCAGTACTTC; CDR3: CASSGGLAGGQETQYF
size: .; V: TRBV3-1/TRBV3-2; D: TRBD2; J: TRBJ2-7; DNA: TGTGCCAGCAGCCAAGGACCGGGAGGATTGCGCGAGCAGTACTTC; CDR3: CASSQGPGGLREQYF
size: few; V: TRBV20-1; D: TRBD2; J: TRBJ2-5; DNA: TGCAGTGCTATTAGCGGGGAGACCCAGTACTTC; CDR3: CSAISGETQYF
size: .; V: TRBV7-3; D: TRBD1; J: TRBJ1-1; DNA: TGTGCCAGCAGTCGACAGGGAGGTACTGAAGCTTTCTTT; CDR3: CASSRQGGTEAFF
size: .; V: TRBV2; D: TRBD1; J: TRBJ2-7; DNA: TGTGCCAGCGACCCGGGACAGGGTTCCCACGAGCAGTACTTC; CDR3: CASDPGQGSHEQYF
size: few; V: TRBV29-1; D: .; J: TRBJ2-1; DNA: TGCAGCGTAGACGGGGACTCCTACAATGAGCAGTTCTTC; CDR3: CSVDGDSYNEQFF
size: .; V: TRBV14; D: TRBD1; J: TRBJ1-3; DNA: TGTGCCAGCAGCCAAGTATTGACAGGGGCCTCTGGAAACACCATATATTTT; CDR3: CASSQVLTGASGNTIYF
size: .; V: TRBV4-1; D: TRBD1; J: TRBJ2-3; DNA: TGCGCCAGCAGCCAGGACAGGAGCTACACAGATACGCAGTATTTT; CDR3: CASSQDRSYTDTQYF
size: .; V: TRBV30; D: .; J: TRBJ2-7; DNA: TGTGCCTGGAAGGGGGTAGGGTCGTCCTACGAGCAGTACTTC; CDR3: CAWKGVGSSYEQYF
size: .; V: TRBV7-2; D: .; J: TRBJ1-2; DNA: TGTGCCAGCAGCTCGCATCAGGGCGTACATGGCTACACCTTC; CDR3: CASSSHQGVHGYTF
size: .; V: TRBV4-1; D: .; J: TRBJ2-5; DNA: TGCGCCAGCAGCCAAGGTATTGGCGGGGATCAAGAGACCCAGTACTTC; CDR3: CASSQGIGGDQETQYF
size: .; V: TRBV19; D: .; J: TRBJ1-3; DNA: TGTGCCAGTAGTTTGAGGTCGGGAAACACCATATATTTT; CDR3: CASSLRSGNTIYF
size: few; V: TRBV19; D: .; J: TRBJ1-1; DNA: TGTGCCAGTAGTATATTGGAGGGAAGCGGTGAAGCTTTCTTT; CDR3: CASSILEGSGEAFF